Here is one TCR beta chain with its context. This entry belongs to a study of cytomegalovirus exposure and HLA in healthy donors. CDR1 and CDR2 from the germline V gene are MNHNS and SASEGT. V lost 4 bases and J lost 1, with 11 bases in between. The CDR3 is 15 amino acids. PCR was performed using 60 Vbeta and 13 Jbeta primers. How the authors handled the data: The authors later counted roughly 76 million unique TCR beta chains, 9 million to 12 million of them shared. TCRdb's copy holds only in-frame clones and misses some; the assay was immunoSEQ multiplex PCR. That table supplies the V and J calls and clone size; D and trimming were determined from the DNA. The sample holds 140,000 to 150,000 clones, around four fifths seen once.

V usage is TRBV6-1 and J usage is TRBJ1-5; tentative D call: TRBD1 (5 bases). The material sequenced was PBMCs. This sequence was found in a female donor in good health and CMV-seronegative. The CDR3 spells CASSARTLSNQPQHF. Written as DNA, the CDR3 is TGTGCCAGCAGTGCCCGGACATTAAGCAATCAGCCCCAGCATTTT.